Following are 30 T cell receptor beta chains from one sample sequenced in a study of beta chain features in type 1 diabetes. Sequencing targeted expressed TCRB transcripts, as all isolated RNA had been reverse transcribed. This table comes from immunoSEQ multiplex PCR, and its TCRdb copy is limited to in-frame clones, with some not included. The data contain about 660,000 clones, more than 13% of them seen just once; the ten biggest clones take up 0.035% to 0.045%. These receptors have no known antigen. Study observations and caveats: Shorter TCRB CDR3s, moderately but significantly so, marked every one of the four CD4+ subsets in Type 1 diabetes patients.

What was sequenced was naive CD4+ T cells from blood. The source of these receptors is a man younger than 35 with type 1 diabetes.

V is TRBV7-3 and J is TRBJ2-3, with TRBD1 matching 11 bases. The CDR3 contains 15 residues. Per the germline V gene, CDR1 is SGHTA and CDR2 is FQGTGA. The ends lost 4 bases at V and 4 bases at J; junction bases unmatched: 4. CDR3 nucleotides: TGTGCCAGCAGCTCCGGGACAGGGGGTCCAGATACGCAGTATTTT. Translation gives CASSSGTGGPDTQYF.

The chain links TRBV7-2 to TRBJ2-7, with TRBD2 as a possible D gene (5 bases). CDR3 length: 14 amino acids. The V end was cut by 4 bases, the J end by 4 bases, with 14 bases between. Looked up from germline, CDR1 is SGHTA and CDR2 is FQGNSA. The CDR3 is CASSYYGNTYEQYF. In DNA, the CDR3 is TGTGCCAGCAGCTACTACGGGAATACTTACGAGCAGTACTTC.

The chain combines TRBV9 with TRBJ2-3; no clear D gene. V lost 1 base, J lost 4 bases, and 10 bases lay in between. The germline V gene encodes CDR1 SGDLS and CDR2 YYNGEE. CDR3 length: 14 residues. The CDR3 region is CASSVKIMADTQYF. CDR3 bases: TGTGCCAGCAGCGTAAAAATAATGGCAGATACGCAGTATTTT.

J is TRBJ1-5 and V is TRBV19, with D possibly being TRBD1 (5 bases). Trimming shortened V by 5 bases and J by 1 base, and 15 bases separated the two germline ends. Germline V lookup: CDR1 LNHDA, CDR2 SQIVND (reference sequence). The CDR3 is 16 residues long. The CDR3 loop is CASSRGRESSNQPQHF. CDR3 nucleotide sequence: TGTGCCAGTAGTCGGGGCAGGGAGTCGAGCAATCAGCCCCAGCATTTT.

The chain joins TRBV10-3 to TRBJ2-1; 10 positions match TRBD2. Germline CDR1 reads ENHRY; CDR2 reads SYGVKD. The V gene end was trimmed by 10 bases and the J gene end by 4 bases; junction bases not matched to a gene: 7. The length of the CDR3 is 14 residues. The CDR3 reads CASTGTSAYNEQFF. As DNA, the CDR3 is TGTGCCAGCACCGGGACTAGCGCTTACAATGAGCAGTTCTTC.

This clone was recorded a few times. At the DNA level, this CDR3 is encoded by other sequences in the same sample as well. The V call is TRBV15, the J call TRBJ1-5; the D is unclear. Germline V gene sequence: CDR1 LNHNV, CDR2 YYDKDF (reference sequence). V was trimmed by 1 base and J by 3 bases, leaving 1 base between them. The CDR3 totals 12 residues. CDR3 coding DNA: TGTGCCACCAGCAGAGTCAATCAGCCCCAGCATTTT. This codes for CATSRVNQPQHF.

This clone has a single count. J is TRBJ1-2 and V is TRBV20-1; 8 bases line up with TRBD1. Germline V CDR1 and CDR2: DFQATT, SNEGSKA (reference sequence). J gave up 14 bases and V 4 bases, and 9 bases lay outside the gene matches. This CDR3 has 11 amino acids. This CDR3 reads CSAKGTGLSTF. In nucleotides, the CDR3 is TGCAGTGCTAAGGGGACAGGCTTAAGTACCTTC.

The rearrangement joins TRBV7-9 to TRBJ2-5, with D possibly TRBD1 on 6 matching bases. CDR3 length equals 13 residues. Looked up from germline, CDR1 is SEHNR and CDR2 is FQNEAQ (reference sequence). V lost 11 bases, J lost 2 bases, and 15 bases lay in between. This CDR3 reads CAVPGHRQETQYF. The DNA for the CDR3 is TGTGCCGTTCCGGGACATCGACAAGAGACCCAGTACTTC.

CDR3 sequence reads: CASSQGGQVSREAFF. The CDR3 DNA reads TGCGCCAGCAGCCAAGGGGGACAGGTTTCGCGGGAAGCTTTCTTT. This chain uses TRBV4-1 with TRBJ1-1, with 8 bases aligning to TRBD1. The CDR3 has 15 residues. Per the germline V gene, CDR1 is MGHRA and CDR2 is YSYEKL. V lost 1 base to trimming and J lost 8 bases; unmatched junction nucleotides: 9.

This clone was counted many times. This sequence joins TRBV4-1 and TRBJ2-6, with 8 bases identical to TRBD2. The CDR3 covers 16 residues. V dropped 1 base and J dropped 9; count of bases not matched to a gene: 8. CDR1 and CDR2 from the germline V gene are MGHRA and YSYEKL. In DNA, the CDR3 is TGCGCCAGCAGCCAAGTAGGGAGCGGGGGAGGCAACGTCCTGACTTTC. Translating it yields CASSQVGSGGGNVLTF.

This clone was counted only a few times. The rearrangement uses TRBV14 and TRBJ2-2; TRBD1 matches 8 bases. There are 18 residues in the CDR3. The V segment lost 3 bases and the J segment 2 bases; nucleotides outside the gene matches: 11. The germline V gene encodes CDR1 SGHDN and CDR2 FVKESK. The CDR3 sequence: CASSQRLSGTGNTGELFF. CDR3 nucleotide sequence: TGTGCCAGCAGCCAGAGGCTATCCGGGACAGGCAACACCGGGGAGCTGTTTTTT. The entire variable domain, with the rest obtained from reference TRBV14 and TRBJ2-2, is as follows: EAGVTQFPSHSVIEKGQTVTLRCDPISGHDNLYWYRRVMGKEIKFLLHFVKESKQDESGMPNNRFLAERTGGTYSTLKVQPAELEDSGVYFCASSQRLSGTGNTGELFFGEGSRLTVL.

The rearrangement joins TRBV6-6 to TRBJ2-2; D perhaps matches TRBD1 (6 bases). V gave up 10 bases and J gave up 0 bases, with 12 bases separating them. The CDR3 totals 14 residues. Germline V gene data show CDR1 as MNHNY and CDR2 as SVGAGI (reference sequence). The CDR3, as DNA: TGTGCCATCCCGACAGGAGCGAACACCGGGGAGCTGTTTTTT. This encodes CAIPTGANTGELFF.

This clone appeared a few times. This rearrangement joins TRBV7-8 to TRBJ1-3; D is uncertain. CDR3 length: 14 residues. CDR1 is SGHVS and CDR2 is FQNEAQ in the germline V gene. Trimming left V 1 base short and J 0 bases short, with 4 bases between. The CDR3 region has the DNA TGTGCCAGCAGCTTAGAGGGCTCTGGAAACACCATATATTTT. This sequence encodes CASSLEGSGNTIYF.

The chain links TRBV28 to TRBJ2-7; weak D call: TRBD1 (6 bases). The V end was cut by 8 bases, the J end by 1 base, with 9 bases between. The length of the CDR3 is 12 residues. Germline CDR1 is MDHEN and CDR2 is SYDVKM. The CDR3 DNA sequence: TGTGCCAGCGAAGGGACATCCTACGAGCAGTACTTC. Translated: CASEGTSYEQYF.

This clone was detected a few times. The chain links TRBV7-9 to TRBJ2-1; tentatively, D is TRBD2 (5 bases). Germline loops: CDR1 SEHNR, CDR2 FQNEAQ (reference sequence). Trimming left V 5 bases short and J 9 bases short, with 8 bases between. The CDR3 runs 11 residues. CDR3 residues: CASSLRGEQFF. CDR3 nucleotide sequence: TGTGCCAGCAGCCTCCGGGGTGAGCAGTTCTTC. Full variable domain (remainder filled in from reference TRBV7-9 and TRBJ2-1): DTGVSQNPRHKITKRGQNVTFRCDPISEHNRLYWYRQTLGQGPEFLTYFQNEAQLEKSRLLSDRFSAERPKGSFSTLEIQRTEQGDSAMYLCASSLRGEQFFGPGTRLTVL.

This clone was counted a few times. The chain uses TRBV18 and TRBJ1-4, with D unclear. The CDR3 consists of 13 residues. The germline V gene encodes CDR1 KGHSH and CDR2 LQKENI. Trimming shortened V by 0 bases and J by 8 bases, and 7 bases separated the two germline ends. The CDR3: CASSPPHWEKLFF. The CDR3 DNA reads as TGTGCCAGCTCACCACCTCATTGGGAAAAACTGTTTTTT.

The chain employs TRBV9 and TRBJ2-1; the match to TRBD2 covers 8 bases. The germline CDR1 and CDR2 sequences are SGDLS and YYNGEE. With 4 bases clipped from V and 6 bases from J, the junction kept 12 bases outside the gene matches. The CDR3 runs to 16 residues. The CDR3 DNA sequence: TGTGCCAGCAGCTCCCAGCCGGTAGCGGGATCCAATGAGCAGTTCTTC. Protein: CASSSQPVAGSNEQFF. The variable domain in full, with the rest retrieved from reference TRBV9 and TRBJ2-1, is DSGVTQTPKHLITATGQRVTLRCSPRSGDLSVYWYQQSLDQGLQFLIQYYNGEERAKGNILERFSAQQFPDLHSELNLSSLELGDSALYFCASSSQPVAGSNEQFFGPGTRLTVL.

This clone has only a few counts. This chain uses TRBV11-2 with TRBJ2-7; D is possibly TRBD2 (5 bases). Germline V gives CDR1 SGHAT, CDR2 FQNNGV. The CDR3 sequence is 15 residues long. V lost 1 base and J 0 bases, leaving 10 bases between the germline ends. The CDR3 reads CASSLASSGSYEQYF. The CDR3 bases are TGTGCCAGCAGCTTAGCCTCCAGCGGCTCCTACGAGCAGTACTTC.

The J gene is TRBJ1-1, the V gene TRBV30; tentative D call: TRBD1 (5 bases). The CDR3 length is 20 residues. Per the germline V gene, CDR1 is GTSNPN and CDR2 is SVGIG (reference sequence). Trimming took 2 bases from V and 8 from J, leaving 36 bases between them. CDR3 loop: CAWSPSRVMSRRKFGLEAFF. DNA for the CDR3: TGTGCCTGGAGTCCCAGCAGGGTGATGAGTCGTCGGAAATTTGGACTGGAAGCTTTCTTT.

The chain recombines TRBV27 with TRBJ2-3, with D perhaps TRBD2 (6 bases). Germline V gene sequence: CDR1 MNHEY, CDR2 SMNVEV (reference sequence). The CDR3 loop spans 15 amino acids. V was trimmed by 5 bases and J by 5 bases, leaving 17 bases between them. The CDR3 spells CASSQRVTGVDTQYF. The CDR3 nucleotides are TGTGCCAGCAGTCAGAGGGTGACGGGGGTAGATACGCAGTATTTT.

In DNA form, the CDR3 reads TGTGCCAGCAGCTTAGGGCCCAACCAAGAGACCCAGTACTTC. Encoded protein: CASSLGPNQETQYF. This sequence joins TRBV7-3 and TRBJ2-5; D unresolved. V was trimmed by 2 bases and J by 0 bases, leaving 7 bases between them. The germline CDR1 and CDR2 sequences are SGHTA and FQGTGA. The CDR3 sequence is 14 residues long.

V usage is TRBV14 and J usage is TRBJ2-2; perhaps TRBD2 as D (5 bases). Germline CDR1 reads SGHDN; CDR2 reads FVKESK. The CDR3 covers 16 residues. Trimming pared 3 bases from V and 1 base from J, leaving 12 bases between. CDR3 amino acids: CASSHLRDLNTGELFF. The CDR3, as DNA: TGTGCCAGCAGCCACCTCCGGGATCTGAACACCGGGGAGCTGTTTTTT.

A word on this clone: An end of the junction does not agree with germline; a read error may underlie this. The chain joins TRBV30 to TRBJ2-1; D not certain. Germline V gives CDR1 GTSNPN, CDR2 SVGIG (reference sequence). The CDR3 covers 11 residues. Here the CDR3 reads CVWRSYNEQFF. The CDR3 DNA reads TGTGTCTGGCGCTCCTACAATGAGCAGTTCTTC.

This clone was counted only a few times. The chain links TRBV30 to TRBJ2-2; possible D gene TRBD1, 6 bases. Between the trimmed V and J ends, which lost 2 bases and 5 bases, there was a span of 15 bases. Germline CDR1 is GTSNPN and CDR2 is SVGIG (reference sequence). The CDR3 contains 15 residues. The CDR3 spells CAWSQGGTWTGELFF. The CDR3 DNA sequence: TGTGCCTGGAGTCAAGGGGGAACCTGGACCGGGGAGCTGTTTTTT.

A few counts support this clone. This chain joins TRBV14 and TRBJ1-3, with TRBD1 matching over 8 bases. Germline assignment: CDR1 SGHDN and CDR2 FVKESK. This CDR3 has 13 residues. Trimming took 3 bases from V and 7 from J; bases not matched to a gene: 2. The CDR3 spells CASSHRTGNTIYF. CDR3 nucleotides: TGTGCCAGCAGCCACAGGACAGGGAACACCATATATTTT.

This clone was counted only a few times. The chain uses TRBV7-3 and TRBJ1-6; TRBD1 matches 7 bases. The CDR3 is 16 amino acids. After removal of 5 bases from V and 7 bases from J, the junction contained 11 bases not matched to a gene. The V gene's germline CDR1 is SGHTA and CDR2 FQGTGA. The CDR3 here is CASSPLDSRGNSPLHF. CDR3 coding DNA: TGTGCCAGCAGCCCGTTGGACAGCAGGGGGAATTCACCCCTCCACTTT. The entire variable domain, with the rest obtained from reference TRBV7-3 and TRBJ1-6, is as follows: GAGVSQTPSNKVTEKGKYVELRCDPISGHTALYWYRQSLGQGPEFLIYFQGTGAADDSGLPNDRFFAVRPEGSVSTLKIQRTERGDSAVYLCASSPLDSRGNSPLHFGNGTRLTVT.

The genes are TRBV5-5 and TRBJ2-1; TRBD2 agrees at 11 bases. V was pared by 3 bases and J by 0 bases, with 8 bases of the junction left unmatched. Germline lookup yields CDR1 SGHKS and CDR2 YYEKEE (reference sequence). CDR3 length: 18 residues. The CDR3 bases are TGTGCCAGCAGCTCAGGACTAGCGGGTCCTCACTCCTACAATGAGCAGTTCTTC. Translation gives CASSSGLAGPHSYNEQFF.

The chain has TRBV11-2 and TRBJ2-3; tentative D call: TRBD2 (5 bases). The CDR3 extends over 14 amino acids. V gave up 2 bases and J gave up 2 bases, with 8 bases separating them. The germline gives CDR1 SGHAT, CDR2 FQNNGV. The CDR3 bases are TGTGCCAGCAGCTTAACGCGGGTCACAGATACGCAGTATTTT. Translation gives CASSLTRVTDTQYF.

The V and J genes are TRBV7-2 and TRBJ2-1; tentatively, D is TRBD1 (6 bases). From germline, CDR1 is SGHTA and CDR2 FQGNSA. Between the trimmed V and J ends, which lost 3 bases and 4 bases, there was a span of 10 bases. This CDR3 has 14 residues. This CDR3 is CASSFSGTYNEQFF. As DNA, the CDR3 is TGTGCCAGCAGCTTTTCGGGGACATACAATGAGCAGTTCTTC. The variable domain in full, completed from reference TRBV7-2 and TRBJ2-1, reads GAGVSQSPSNKVTEKGKDVELRCDPISGHTALYWYRQSLGQGLEFLIYFQGNSAPDKSGLPSDRFSAERTGGSVSTLTIQRTQQEDSAVYLCASSFSGTYNEQFFGPGTRLTVL.

Only a few counts were recorded for this clone. V is TRBV11-2 and J is TRBJ2-3; D is unresolved. The CDR3 runs 14 residues. Germline values: CDR1 SGHAT, CDR2 FQNNGV. The V end was cut by 2 bases, the J end by 3 bases, with 9 bases between. In DNA, the CDR3 is TGTGCCAGCAGCTTAATAGCTTGGACAGATACGCAGTATTTT. Its protein product is CASSLIAWTDTQYF.